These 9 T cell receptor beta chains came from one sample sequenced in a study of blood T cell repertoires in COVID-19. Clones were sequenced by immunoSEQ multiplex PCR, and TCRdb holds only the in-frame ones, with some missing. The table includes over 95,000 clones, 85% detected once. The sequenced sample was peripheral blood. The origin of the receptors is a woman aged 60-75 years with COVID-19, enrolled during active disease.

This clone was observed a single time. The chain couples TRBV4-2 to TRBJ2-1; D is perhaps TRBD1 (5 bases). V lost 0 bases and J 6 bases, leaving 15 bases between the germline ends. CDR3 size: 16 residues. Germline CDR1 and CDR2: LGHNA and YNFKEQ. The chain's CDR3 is CASSQDNFQGSNEQFF. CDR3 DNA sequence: TGTGCCAGCAGCCAAGATAATTTCCAGGGCTCCAATGAGCAGTTCTTC.

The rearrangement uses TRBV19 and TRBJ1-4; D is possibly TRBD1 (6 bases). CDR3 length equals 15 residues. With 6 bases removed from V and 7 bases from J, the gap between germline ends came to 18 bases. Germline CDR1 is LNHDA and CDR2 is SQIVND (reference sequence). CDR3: CASSDRWGGGEKLFF. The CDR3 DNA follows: TGTGCCAGTAGCGACCGTTGGGGGGGCGGTGAAAAACTGTTTTTT.

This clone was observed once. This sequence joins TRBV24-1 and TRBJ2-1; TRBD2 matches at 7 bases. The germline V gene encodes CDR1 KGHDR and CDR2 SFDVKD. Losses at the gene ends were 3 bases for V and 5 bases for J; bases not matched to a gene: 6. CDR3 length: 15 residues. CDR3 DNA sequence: TGTGCCACCAGTGATCCCGGGACTATAAACAATGAGCAGTTCTTC. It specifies CATSDPGTINNEQFF.

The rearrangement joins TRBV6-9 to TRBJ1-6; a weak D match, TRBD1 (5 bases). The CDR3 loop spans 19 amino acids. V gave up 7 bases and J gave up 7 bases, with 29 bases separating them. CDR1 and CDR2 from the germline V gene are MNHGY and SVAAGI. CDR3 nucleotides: TGTGCCAGCATCAGATCTCGGGCAATCTCGAGACAGATCAATTCACCCCTCCACTTT. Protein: CASIRSRAISRQINSPLHF.

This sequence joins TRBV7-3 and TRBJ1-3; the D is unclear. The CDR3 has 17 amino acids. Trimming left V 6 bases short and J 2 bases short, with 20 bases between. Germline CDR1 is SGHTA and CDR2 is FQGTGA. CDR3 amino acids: CASSLNPAVNPGNTIYF. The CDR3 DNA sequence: TGTGCCAGCAGTCTTAACCCCGCAGTCAACCCTGGAAACACCATATATTTT.

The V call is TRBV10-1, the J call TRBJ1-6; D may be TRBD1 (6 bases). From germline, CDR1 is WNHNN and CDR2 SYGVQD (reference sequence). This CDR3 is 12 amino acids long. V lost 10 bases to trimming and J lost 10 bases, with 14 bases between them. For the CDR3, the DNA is TGCGCCACCTCAACAGGGAACTCACCCCTCCACTTT. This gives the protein CATSTGNSPLHF.

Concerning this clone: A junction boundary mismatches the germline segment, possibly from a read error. The CDR3 reads CASSAGTGGSFEQYF. CDR3 sequence (DNA): TGTGCCAGCAGCGCGGGGACAGGGGGCTCCTTCGAGCAGTACTTC. The J gene is TRBJ2-7, the V gene TRBV5-5; 12 bases align to TRBD1. This CDR3 has 15 amino acids. Germline loops: CDR1 SGHKS, CDR2 YYEKEE (reference sequence).

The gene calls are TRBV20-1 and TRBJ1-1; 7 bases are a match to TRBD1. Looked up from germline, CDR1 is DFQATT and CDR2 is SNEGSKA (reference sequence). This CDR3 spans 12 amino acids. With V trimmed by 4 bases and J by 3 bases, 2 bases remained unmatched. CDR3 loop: CSATDRDTEAFF. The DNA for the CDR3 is TGCAGTGCTACTGACAGGGACACTGAAGCTTTCTTT.

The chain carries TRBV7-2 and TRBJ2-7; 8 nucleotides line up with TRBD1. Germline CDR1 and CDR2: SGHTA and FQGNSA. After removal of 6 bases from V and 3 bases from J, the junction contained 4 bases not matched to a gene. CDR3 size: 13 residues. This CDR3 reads CASSSTGDYEQYF. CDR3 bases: TGTGCCAGCAGTTCGACAGGGGACTACGAGCAGTACTTC.